The 27 T cell receptor beta chains below were found in one sample sequenced in a study of T cell responses to AZD1222 COVID-19 vaccine. Clones were read by immunoSEQ multiplex PCR, and TCRdb kept only the in-frame ones, dropping some. The top ten hold under 7.5% of the sample, which has some 200,000 clones, 80% to 90% seen once. The material was peripheral blood, obtained on day 0 of AZD1222 vaccination. These TCRs come from an adult in good health.

This chain links TRBV6-5 with TRBJ1-5; D not certain. The CDR3 extends over 13 amino acids. The germline V gene has CDR1 MNHEY and CDR2 SVGAGI. V was pared by 5 bases and J by 5 bases, with 10 bases between. CDR3: CASSPNYDQPQHF. The CDR3 DNA follows: TGTGCCAGCAGTCCAAACTATGATCAGCCCCAGCATTTT.

V gene TRBV7-8 combines with J gene TRBJ1-6; TRBD1 matches at 10 bases. This CDR3 has 16 residues. V was pared by 5 bases and J by 8 bases, with 9 bases of the junction left unmatched. CDR1 SGHVS and CDR2 FQNEAQ come from the germline V gene. This CDR3 is CASSRIPGTGDSPLHF. The CDR3 bases are TGTGCCAGCAGCAGAATTCCCGGGACAGGGGATTCACCCCTCCACTTT.

The rearrangement uses TRBV11-2 and TRBJ1-2, with 7 bases aligning to TRBD1. Germline assignment: CDR1 SGHAT and CDR2 FQNNGV. Trimming at V came to 2 bases and at J to 0 bases, leaving 0 bases not matched to a gene. The CDR3 runs 14 residues. The CDR3 DNA reads TGTGCCAGCAGCTTAACAGGGGCTAACTATGGCTACACCTTC. This encodes CASSLTGANYGYTF.

The CDR3 is CASSLHSSGGYEQYF. In nucleotides, the CDR3 is TGTGCCAGCAGTTTACATTCTAGCGGAGGGTACGAGCAGTACTTC. The chain carries TRBV28 and TRBJ2-7; 7 positions agree with TRBD2. The length of the CDR3 is 15 residues. V lost 2 bases to trimming and J lost 4 bases; unmatched junction nucleotides: 8. Germline V gene data show CDR1 as MDHEN and CDR2 as SYDVKM.

J is TRBJ2-7 and V is TRBV9, with D perhaps TRBD2 (6 bases). Trimming left V 8 bases short and J 0 bases short, with 15 bases between. CDR3 size: 14 residues. CDR1 is SGDLS and CDR2 is YYNGEE in the germline V gene. The CDR3 sequence: CASGSGPSSYEQYF. The CDR3 DNA sequence: TGTGCCAGTGGGAGCGGGCCGAGCTCCTACGAGCAGTACTTC.

This clone was found once. This chain joins TRBV5-1 and TRBJ1-4; no firm D call. The CDR3 spans 12 residues. Looked up from germline, CDR1 is SGHRS and CDR2 is YFSETQ. Trimming shortened V by 4 bases and J by 4 bases, and 5 bases separated the two germline ends. The CDR3 loop is CASSALNEKLFF. CDR3 DNA sequence: TGCGCCAGCAGCGCACTTAATGAAAAACTGTTTTTT.

This clone has only one observation. V and J are TRBV9 and TRBJ2-3, with unresolved D. Trimming took off 4 bases at V and 4 bases at J, with 7 bases between the two ends. Germline assignment: CDR1 SGDLS and CDR2 YYNGEE. This CDR3 comprises 12 residues. CDR3 sequence reads: CASSPHADTQYF. CDR3 DNA: TGTGCCAGCAGCCCTCACGCAGATACGCAGTATTTT.

This chain connects TRBV27 to TRBJ1-2; D may be TRBD1 (5 bases). Per germline, CDR1 MNHEY and CDR2 SMNVEV (reference sequence). The germline V and J ends were trimmed by 4 bases and 7 bases, with 7 bases remaining between them. The CDR3 is 11 residues long. The DNA for the CDR3 is TGTGCCAGCAGTTCAGGGTTTGGCTACACCTTC. Translated: CASSSGFGYTF.

The chain is built from TRBV15 and TRBJ1-1; D is unresolved. Trimming cost V 0 bases and J 6 bases, with 8 bases left between them. There are 13 residues in the CDR3. Germline V gene data show CDR1 as LNHNV and CDR2 as YYDKDF (reference sequence). CDR3 sequence (DNA): TGTGCCACCAGCAGAGATACTTTACCTGAAGCTTTCTTT. Encoded protein: CATSRDTLPEAFF.

The CDR3 DNA reads TGTGCCAGCAGTGGGACTAGCGGGGATTCCTACGAGCAGTACTTC. It yields the protein CASSGTSGDSYEQYF. The chain links TRBV2 to TRBJ2-7; 12 bases are shared with TRBD2. CDR3 size: 15 residues. The V gene's germline CDR1 is SNHLY and CDR2 FYNNEI. Losses at the gene ends were 4 bases for V and 1 base for J; bases not matched to a gene: 2.

The chain couples TRBV5-1 to TRBJ1-5; 9 nucleotides align to TRBD1. Germline CDR1 reads SGHRS; CDR2 reads YFSETQ. The CDR3 length is 14 residues. Unmatched junction bases numbered 3, after V lost 4 bases and J lost 4 bases. CDR3 bases: TGCGCCAGCAGCAGAGGGACAGGGAATCAGCCCCAGCATTTT. Its translation is CASSRGTGNQPQHF.

The chain has TRBV5-1 and TRBJ2-7; the match to TRBD1 covers 10 bases. The ends lost 4 bases at V and 3 bases at J; junction bases unmatched: 7. In germline, CDR1 is SGHRS, CDR2 YFSETQ. The CDR3 consists of 15 residues. CDR3 coding DNA: TGCGCCAGCAGCCTCGGGACAGGGGACCTCTACGAGCAGTACTTC. It specifies CASSLGTGDLYEQYF.

This chain uses TRBV27 with TRBJ2-7; no firm D call. Germline V gene lookup returns CDR1 MNHEY and CDR2 SMNVEV (reference sequence). The CDR3 length is 14 residues. With 3 bases removed from V and 0 bases from J, the gap between germline ends came to 9 bases. For the CDR3, the DNA is TGTGCCAGCAGTTTTAACTATAACTCCTACGAGCAGTACTTC. Amino acid sequence: CASSFNYNSYEQYF.

About this clone: Other nucleotide sequences in the sample specify the same CDR3. The chain has TRBV5-6 and TRBJ2-3; D remains ambiguous. CDR1 and CDR2 from the germline V gene are SGHDT and YYEEEE. CDR3 length: 12 residues. Trimming stripped 2 bases from V and 5 bases from J, with 6 bases between. CDR3 DNA: TGTGCCAGCAGCTTAGATCTAGATACGCAGTATTTT. Translating gives CASSLDLDTQYF.

The V gene is TRBV20-1, the J gene TRBJ1-4; 7 nucleotides align to TRBD1. The germline V gene encodes CDR1 DFQATT and CDR2 SNEGSKA (reference sequence). CDR3 size: 18 residues. Germline trimming cut 3 bases from V and 4 bases from J; bases unmatched to any gene: 17. CDR3 DNA sequence: TGCAGTGCTAGTGGGACAGAGGGACCGTACGGGGGTAATGAAAAACTGTTTTTT. Amino acid sequence: CSASGTEGPYGGNEKLFF.

The chain has TRBV2 and TRBJ1-3; D remains unclear. This CDR3 has 15 amino acids. V gave up 0 bases and J gave up 0 bases, with 6 bases separating them. Germline loops: CDR1 SNHLY, CDR2 FYNNEI. DNA of the CDR3: TGTGCCAGCAGTGAAGCCGGCAGCTCTGGAAACACCATATATTTT. It encodes CASSEAGSSGNTIYF.

This chain uses TRBV21-1 with TRBJ1-5; no DNA check was done on the table's D call, TRBD1. TRBV21-1 is designated a pseudogene. This CDR3 has 16 residues. The CDR3 here is CARQQGEGPSNQPQHF. The DNA for the CDR3 is TGTGCCAGACAACAGGGTGAAGGTCCGAGCAATCAGCCCCAGCATTTT.

There are a few counts of this clone. The chain uses TRBV7-9 and TRBJ2-5; D gene unclear. This CDR3 spans 15 amino acids. Germline V gene lookup returns CDR1 SEHNR and CDR2 FQNEAQ (reference sequence). The germline V and J ends were trimmed by 1 base and 5 bases, with 14 bases remaining between them. DNA of the CDR3: TGTGCCAGCAGCTTAGAGGCTCTTCGTCAGGAGACCCAGTACTTC. Encoded protein: CASSLEALRQETQYF.

The chain uses TRBV19 and TRBJ1-5; D is unclear. Trimming shortened V by 3 bases and J by 5 bases, and 14 bases separated the two germline ends. Germline CDR1 and CDR2: LNHDA and SQIVND (reference sequence). The CDR3 runs to 15 residues. In DNA, the CDR3 is TGTGCCAGTAGTATGGGTAGGGTGGGCGATCAGCCCCAGCATTTT. Protein: CASSMGRVGDQPQHF.

The CDR3 protein is CATSDGRGGDTQYF. The CDR3 coding sequence is TGTGCCACCAGTGACGGCAGGGGTGGCGATACGCAGTATTTT. The chain uses TRBV24-1 and TRBJ2-3, with D tentatively TRBD1 (6 bases). This CDR3 is 14 amino acids long. Germline lookup yields CDR1 KGHDR and CDR2 SFDVKD. With 4 bases removed from V and 6 bases from J, the gap between germline ends came to 13 bases.

A single count supports this clone. This chain uses TRBV9 with TRBJ1-1; D gene unclear. The CDR3 consists of 15 residues. Germline CDR1 reads SGDLS; CDR2 reads YYNGEE. The V and J ends lost 3 bases and 0 bases respectively, with 12 bases between them. For the CDR3, the DNA is TGTGCCAGCAGCGCTAGGACGGATATGAACACTGAAGCTTTCTTT. Its protein is CASSARTDMNTEAFF.

CDR3 region: CAISGTGNYEQYF. The CDR3 bases are TGTGCCATCAGTGGGACAGGAAATTACGAGCAGTACTTC. The chain has TRBV10-3 and TRBJ2-7, with 7 bases that match TRBD1. The CDR3 totals 13 residues. V was clipped by 4 bases and J by 4 bases; unmatched bases: 4. Germline V gene sequence: CDR1 ENHRY, CDR2 SYGVKD.

CDR3 residues: CASSVTSGTDTQYF. As DNA, the CDR3 is TGTGCCAGCAGTGTTACTAGCGGCACAGATACGCAGTATTTT. The chain is built from TRBV2 and TRBJ2-3, with 7 bases lining up with TRBD2. V shed 4 bases and J 1 base; nucleotides not matched to a gene: 2. The germline gives CDR1 SNHLY, CDR2 FYNNEI. CDR3 length: 14 residues.

This sequence joins TRBV6-5 and TRBJ2-2, with 12 bases that match TRBD2. This CDR3 comprises 16 residues. Germline-derived CDR1 and CDR2 are MNHEY and SVGAGI. With V trimmed by 4 bases and J by 7 bases, 7 bases remained unmatched. Here the CDR3 DNA reads TGTGCCAGCAGTTCCCCGACTAGCGGGAGACACGGGGAGCTGTTTTTT. It specifies CASSSPTSGRHGELFF.

This clone has a handful of counts. The rearrangement joins TRBV6-5 to TRBJ1-1; a weak D match, TRBD1 (5 bases). This CDR3 region has 14 residues. V was clipped by 7 bases and J by 4 bases, with 16 bases between them. CDR1 is MNHEY and CDR2 is SVGAGI in the germline V gene. The CDR3: CASITQGVGTEAFF. The DNA of the CDR3 is TGTGCCAGCATCACCCAGGGTGTGGGCACTGAAGCTTTCTTT.

The V gene is TRBV19, the J gene TRBJ2-1, with a weak D call TRBD1 (6 bases). Germline CDR1 LNHDA, CDR2 SQIVND (reference sequence). The CDR3 is made up of 14 amino acids. Trimming left V 5 bases short and J 3 bases short, with 11 bases between. The CDR3 bases are TGTGCCAGTAGTCCCGGGACACTCTACAATGAGCAGTTCTTC. Its protein is CASSPGTLYNEQFF.

The genes are TRBV11-3 and TRBJ1-6; no definite D call. This CDR3 contains 13 residues. V was shortened by 0 bases and J by 10 bases, with 7 bases between the two germline ends. Germline V gene lookup returns CDR1 SGHNT and CDR2 YENEEA. The CDR3: CASSLDRGSPLHF. As DNA, the CDR3 is TGTGCCAGCAGCTTAGATCGCGGATCACCCCTCCACTTT. The full variable domain, rest sourced from reference TRBV11-3 and TRBJ1-6, is EAGVVQSPRYKIIEKKQPVAFWCNPISGHNTLYWYLQNLGQGPELLIRYENEEAVDDSQLPKDRFSAERLKGVDSTLKIQPAELGDSAVYLCASSLDRGSPLHFGNGTRLTVT.